A single sample is the source of the 18 T cell receptor beta chains below, sequenced in a study of T cells in Graves' hyperthyroidism and ophthalmopathy. TCR beta CDR3 regions were amplified from RNA transcripts. HTBI primers were the set used in a first-round RT-PCR of the TCR CDR3. In TCRdb, the multiplex PCR reads were re-called with MiXCR into one record per CDR3 protein. The data show roughly 400,000 distinct CDR3 sequences, over 12% seen once. The sequencing input was blood. Every receptor here comes from a man between 50 and 59 years old with Graves' ophthalmopathy.

In this sample, this clonotype turned up many times. The chain combines TRBV2 with TRBJ2-5; a weak D match, TRBD2 (5 bases). CDR1 and CDR2 from the germline V gene are SNHLY and FYNNEI. The CDR3 covers 15 residues. V was shortened by 4 bases and J by 1 base, with 13 bases between the two germline ends. The CDR3 DNA sequence: TGTGCCAGCAGTGGAATGATCAGCGGCCAAGAGACCCAGTACTTC. Protein product: CASSGMISGQETQYF.

The sample holds many counts of this clonotype. The J gene is TRBJ2-7, the V gene TRBV4-1; 7 bases are shared with TRBD1. Unmatched junction bases numbered 7, after V lost 2 bases and J lost 3 bases. The CDR3 has 15 amino acids. Germline CDR1 and CDR2: MGHRA and YSYEKL. The CDR3 coding sequence is TGCGCCAGCAGCCAATTTAGAGGGGGCATCTACGAGCAGTACTTC. Protein sequence: CASSQFRGGIYEQYF.

J is TRBJ2-7 and V is TRBV9, with 8 bases matching TRBD2. The V gene's germline CDR1 is SGDLS and CDR2 YYNGEE. V gave up 3 bases and J gave up 2 bases; unmatched junction bases: 1. The CDR3 consists of 13 residues. Here the CDR3 DNA reads TGTGCCAGCAGCGCGGGAGGGCCCTACGAGCAGTACTTC. Protein: CASSAGGPYEQYF.

This clonotype was seen ten or more times. CDR3 bases: TGTGCCAGCAGACAGGGAGGCACCGAGCAGTACTTC. It encodes CASRQGGTEQYF. This chain connects TRBV2 to TRBJ2-7; D tentatively fits TRBD1 or TRBD2 (6 bases each). The CDR3 has 12 residues. Germline CDR1 SNHLY, CDR2 FYNNEI. Trimming took 6 bases from V and 6 from J, leaving 12 bases between them.

This clonotype was seen ten or more times. The CDR3, as DNA: TGCGCCAGCAGCTTGACCGGACTTACCACAGATACGCAGTATTTT. It specifies CASSLTGLTTDTQYF. The genes are TRBV5-1 and TRBJ2-3; D might be TRBD2 (5 bases). This CDR3 comprises 15 residues. The V end lost 1 base, the J end lost 2 bases, and 11 bases lay between the germline ends. CDR1 and CDR2 (germline): SGHRS, YFSETQ.

This clonotype has ten or more counts. This rearrangement joins TRBV7-6 to TRBJ2-1; 8 bases match TRBD1. After removal of 1 base from V and 6 bases from J, the junction contained 11 bases not matched to a gene. Looked up from germline, CDR1 is SGHVS and CDR2 is FNYEAQ. The CDR3 loop spans 17 amino acids. The DNA of the CDR3 is TGTGCCAGCAGCTTAGGCGTTAGGACAGGGCGGCGCAATGAGCAGTTCTTC. Translation gives CASSLGVRTGRRNEQFF.

This clonotype was counted only a few times. The chain joins TRBV10-3 to TRBJ1-1, with unresolved D. Germline V gene lookup returns CDR1 ENHRY and CDR2 SYGVKD. The CDR3 has 14 amino acids. V lost 6 bases, J lost 1 base, and 12 bases lay in between. In DNA form, the CDR3 reads TGTGCCATCAGACGGGAAGCGGAGAACACTGAAGCTTTCTTT. Amino acid sequence: CAIRREAENTEAFF.

This clonotype was recorded many times. CDR3 region: CSARVTGRLGDTQYF. The CDR3 coding sequence is TGCAGTGCTAGAGTTACCGGGAGGTTGGGAGATACGCAGTATTTT. The chain links TRBV20-1 to TRBJ2-3; 7 bases line up with TRBD2. V lost 1 base, J lost 5 bases, and 9 bases stayed unmatched. Germline-derived CDR1 and CDR2 are DFQATT and SNEGSKA (reference sequence). CDR3 length: 15 residues.

Note on this clonotype: This may come from a read error, since a much larger clone is one base off. This chain links TRBV7-2 with TRBJ2-3; maybe TRBD2 (6 bases). Per the germline V gene, CDR1 is SGHTA and CDR2 is FQGNSA. The CDR3 has 16 residues. CDR3 DNA: TGTGCCAGCAGCTTTTTGGGGCGGGACCCGGCAGATATGCAGTATTTT. It is translated as CASSFLGRDPADMQYF.

A remark on this clonotype: A read error may explain this, as a much larger clone is one base away. This chain joins TRBV30 and TRBJ1-5, with D possibly being TRBD1 (5 bases). Trimming cost V 1 base and J 1 base, with 11 bases left between them. CDR3 length equals 15 residues. CDR1 is GTSNPN, CDR2 SVGIG, per germline (reference sequence). For the CDR3, the DNA is TGTGCCTGGAGTGGCGGGTCAGGGAGCAATCAGCCCCAGCATTTT. Translating gives CAWSGGSGSNQPQHF. The full variable domain, completed using reference TRBV30 and TRBJ1-5, is SQTIHQWPATLVQPVGSPLSLECTVEGTSNPNLYWYRQAAGRGLQLLFYSVGIGQISSEVPQNLSASRPQDRQFILSSKKLLLSDSGFYLCAWSGGSGSNQPQHFGDGTRLSIL.

The V and J genes are TRBV7-9 and TRBJ1-1; possible D gene TRBD1, 6 bases. Deletions cut 5 bases from V and 5 bases from J, with 27 bases between. The CDR3 extends over 18 amino acids. The germline V gene encodes CDR1 SEHNR and CDR2 FQNEAQ (reference sequence). The CDR3 here is CASSRPVGPNTGITEAFF. The CDR3 coding sequence is TGTGCCAGCAGCCGCCCCGTTGGCCCAAACACAGGGATTACTGAAGCTTTCTTT.

This clonotype was found a few times. The chain combines TRBV9 with TRBJ1-3; the D gene is possibly TRBD1 (6 bases). Per germline, CDR1 SGDLS and CDR2 YYNGEE. This CDR3 region has 14 residues. V dropped 0 bases and J dropped 2 bases, with 6 bases sitting between them. CDR3 nucleotide sequence: TGTGCCAGCAGCGTAGGACAGGCTGGAAACACCATATATTTT. This codes for CASSVGQAGNTIYF.

This clonotype has a handful of counts. The chain combines TRBV3-1 with TRBJ2-3, with 7 bases aligning to TRBD2. CDR3 size: 17 residues. CDR1 and CDR2 from the germline V gene are LGHDT and YNNKEL (reference sequence). Trimming at V came to 1 base and at J to 1 base, leaving 8 bases not matched to a gene. The chain's CDR3 is CASSQAFSTSGTDTQYF. DNA of the CDR3: TGTGCCAGCAGCCAAGCATTTAGCACTAGCGGCACAGATACGCAGTATTTT.

This rearrangement joins TRBV24-1 to TRBJ2-3; the match to TRBD2 covers 14 bases. The CDR3 consists of 14 residues. V gave up 10 bases and J gave up 7 bases; unmatched junction bases: 6. The germline CDR1 and CDR2 sequences are KGHDR and SFDVKD. The CDR3 protein is CATSGTSGRNTQYF. Written as DNA, the CDR3 is TGTGCCACTTCCGGGACTAGCGGGAGAAATACGCAGTATTTT.

The table lists this clonotype with many counts. The chain carries TRBV13 and TRBJ2-7, with D tentatively TRBD1 or TRBD2 (5 bases each). Trimming pared 7 bases from V and 2 bases from J, leaving 15 bases between. This CDR3 contains 14 residues. Germline V CDR1 and CDR2: PRHDT, FYEKMQ (reference sequence). The CDR3 bases are TGTGCCAGCACCTTGGGGGACGGAACCTACGAGCAGTACTTC. Translated, it gives CASTLGDGTYEQYF. Supplemented by reference TRBV13 and TRBJ2-7, the full variable domain reads AAGVIQSPRHLIKEKRETATLKCYPIPRHDTVYWYQQGPGQDPQFLISFYEKMQSDKGSIPDRFSAQQFSDYHSELNMSSLELGDSALYFCASTLGDGTYEQYFGPGTRLTVT.

The CDR3 sequence: CASSQDQGENTQYF. CDR3 nucleotide sequence: TGCGCCAGCAGCCAGGACCAAGGTGAAAATACGCAGTATTTT. The chain has TRBV4-1 and TRBJ2-3; D gene uncertain. The germline gives CDR1 MGHRA, CDR2 YSYEKL. The CDR3 has 14 amino acids. Trimming removed 3 bases at V and 7 bases at J, with 14 bases between.

This clonotype was seen a handful of times. The chain uses TRBV6-1 and TRBJ2-7; no clear D. V lost 10 bases and J 5 bases, leaving 18 bases between the germline ends. Germline CDR1 reads MNHNS; CDR2 reads SASEGT. This CDR3 is built from 13 residues. For the CDR3, the DNA is TGTGCCATCGGACGCCGGCCTTCGGACGAGCAGTACTTC. Its translation is CAIGRRPSDEQYF.

The chain is built from TRBV5-8 and TRBJ2-1, with D perhaps matching TRBD2 (5 bases). Germline CDR1 and CDR2: SGHTS and YDEGEE. CDR3 length equals 16 residues. Trimming removed 4 bases from V and 0 bases from J, with 14 bases in between. CDR3 loop: CASSPGRGFSYNEQFF. The CDR3 DNA follows: TGTGCCAGCAGCCCTGGTCGCGGGTTCTCCTACAATGAGCAGTTCTTC.